This entry lists 26 T cell receptor beta chains sequenced from one sample in a study of cytomegalovirus exposure and HLA in healthy donors. This PCR relied on a set of 60 Vbeta primers and 13 Jbeta primers. TCRdb's table, derived via immunoSEQ multiplex PCR, lists solely in-frame clones and lacks some. The sample comprises over 100,000 clones, just under 70% of which are singletons, and approximately 5.5% rests with the top ten. The sample taken for sequencing was PBMCs. The receptors were gathered from a woman in her 70s in good health and CMV-seropositive.

This chain links TRBV6-5 with TRBJ2-5; unclear D gene. The CDR3 is made up of 15 amino acids. Germline lookup yields CDR1 MNHEY and CDR2 SVGAGI. V lost 5 bases to trimming and J lost 5 bases, with 18 bases between them. DNA for the CDR3: TGTGCCAGCAGTCTCTTTTCCACCCTTCGGGAGACCCAGTACTTC. The encoded protein is CASSLFSTLRETQYF.

V is TRBV7-9 and J is TRBJ1-4; D is uncertain. Deletions cut 3 bases from V and 3 bases from J, with 11 bases between. This CDR3 spans 15 amino acids. CDR1 is SEHNR, CDR2 FQNEAQ, per germline (reference sequence). The CDR3 nucleotides are TGTGCCAGCAGCTTTTCGAGGGCGGCTAATGAAAAACTGTTTTTT. Translation gives CASSFSRAANEKLFF.

The chain recombines TRBV27 with TRBJ1-2; 9 bases align to TRBD1. CDR1 and CDR2 (germline): MNHEY, SMNVEV (reference sequence). There are 12 residues in the CDR3. The ends lost 6 bases at V and 6 bases at J; junction bases unmatched: 2. CDR3 in amino acids: CASRTGGNGYTF. The CDR3, as DNA: TGTGCCAGCAGGACAGGGGGTAATGGCTACACCTTC.

The gene calls are TRBV6-4 and TRBJ2-5; D possibly corresponds to TRBD1 (6 bases). V lost 4 bases and J lost 1, with 13 bases in between. Germline V gives CDR1 MRHNA, CDR2 SNTAGT. The CDR3 has 15 amino acids. The CDR3 protein is CASSARGTSQETQYF. The CDR3 region has the DNA TGTGCCAGCAGTGCGAGGGGGACAAGCCAAGAGACCCAGTACTTC.

V and J are TRBV7-8 and TRBJ2-1, with 8 bases lining up with TRBD2. The CDR3 loop spans 14 amino acids. Looked up from germline, CDR1 is SGHVS and CDR2 is FQNEAQ. V gave up 1 base and J gave up 5 bases; unmatched junction bases: 1. CDR3 bases: TGTGCCAGCAGCTTAGGCGGGGGGAACAATGAGCAGTTCTTC. Protein sequence: CASSLGGGNNEQFF.

This chain joins TRBV5-1 and TRBJ2-7, with D tentatively TRBD2 (6 bases). Germline V gives CDR1 SGHRS, CDR2 YFSETQ. V lost 2 bases, J lost 0 bases, and 18 bases lay in between. The CDR3 runs to 17 residues. CDR3 in amino acids: CASSLGGDYPSSYEQYF. The CDR3 DNA is TGCGCCAGCAGCTTAGGCGGGGATTATCCCAGCTCCTACGAGCAGTACTTC. The whole variable domain, remainder taken from reference TRBV5-1 and TRBJ2-7, is KAGVTQTPRYLIKTRGQQVTLSCSPISGHRSVSWYQQTPGQGLQFLFEYFSETQRNKGNFPGRFSGRQFSNSRSEMNVSTLELGDSALYLCASSLGGDYPSSYEQYFGPGTRLTVT.

On this clone: The junction differs from germline at one of its ends, possibly a read error. The rearrangement joins TRBV7-9 to TRBJ2-2; possible D gene TRBD2, 5 bases. Per germline, CDR1 SEHNR and CDR2 FQNEAQ (reference sequence). The CDR3 has 13 amino acids. The CDR3 is CGSGRLLAGELFF. CDR3 nucleotides: TGTGGCAGCGGAAGGCTACTAGCCGGGGAGCTGTTTTTT.

This clone was counted between two and nine times. The rearrangement joins TRBV6-1 to TRBJ1-5; D unresolved. This CDR3 has 14 residues. In germline, CDR1 is MNHNS, CDR2 SASEGT. V shed 3 bases and J shed 0 bases, with 6 bases lying between them. The CDR3 bases are TGTGCCAGCAGTGACGGGTATAGCAATCAGCCCCAGCATTTT. Translated, it gives CASSDGYSNQPQHF.

This rearrangement joins TRBV10-1 to TRBJ1-2; D is possibly TRBD1 (5 bases). Germline V gene data show CDR1 as WNHNN and CDR2 as SYGVQD (reference sequence). V was cut by 3 bases and J by 4 bases, with 12 bases left in between. CDR3 size: 14 residues. DNA for the CDR3: TGCGCCAGCAGTGACGGGGGGACGGGCTATGGCTACACCTTC. Its translation: CASSDGGTGYGYTF.

The chain links TRBV7-2 to TRBJ2-3, with 9 bases matching TRBD2. Trimming at V came to 5 bases and at J to 0 bases, leaving 3 bases not matched to a gene. The CDR3 length is 15 residues. The V gene's germline CDR1 is SGHTA and CDR2 FQGNSA. CDR3 residues: CASSPTSGSTDTQYF. CDR3 coding DNA: TGTGCCAGCAGCCCGACTAGCGGAAGCACAGATACGCAGTATTTT.

The chain joins TRBV29-1 to TRBJ1-2; 7 bases match TRBD1. Germline lookup yields CDR1 SQVTM and CDR2 ANQGSEA. This CDR3 has 14 residues. The V and J ends lost 7 bases and 1 base, in that order; junction bases with no gene match: 9. The CDR3 DNA sequence: TGCAGCGCCGGAGGGGACAGTATTAACTATGGCTACACCTTC. Amino acid sequence: CSAGGDSINYGYTF.

This clone is judged medium-sized. The chain employs TRBV6-6 and TRBJ2-5; the D gene is possibly TRBD1 (5 bases). The germline V gene encodes CDR1 MNHNY and CDR2 SVGAGI (reference sequence). This CDR3 has 13 residues. Trimming took off 7 bases at V and 5 bases at J, with 14 bases between the two ends. The CDR3 sequence is CASMEQDYETQYF. Here the CDR3 DNA reads TGTGCCAGCATGGAACAGGATTATGAGACCCAGTACTTC.

The rearrangement joins TRBV5-6 to TRBJ1-2; D is undetermined. The CDR3 contains 15 residues. V shed 1 base and J shed 2 bases, with 12 bases lying between them. Germline assignment: CDR1 SGHDT and CDR2 YYEEEE. CDR3 nucleotide sequence: TGTGCCAGCAGCTTGTTTTCGTCGGGGAACTATGGCTACACCTTC. It translates to CASSLFSSGNYGYTF.

The chain uses TRBV6-6 and TRBJ2-7; the D gene is possibly TRBD1 (5 bases). Germline CDR1 reads MNHNY; CDR2 reads SVGAGI (reference sequence). The V end lost 2 bases, the J end lost 6 bases, and 11 bases lay between the germline ends. This CDR3 region has 13 residues. The CDR3 sequence is CASSYIHRGEQYF. The CDR3 DNA is TGTGCCAGCAGTTACATTCATAGGGGCGAGCAGTACTTC.

The chain carries TRBV25-1 and TRBJ2-5; the match to TRBD2 covers 11 bases. J gave up 5 bases and V 8 bases, and 10 bases lay outside the gene matches. This CDR3 has 15 amino acids. The germline CDR1 and CDR2 sequences are MGHDK and SYGVNS. CDR3 nucleotide sequence: TGTGCCAGCGCCGGGACTAGCGGCAATCGGGAGACCCAGTACTTC. Encoded protein: CASAGTSGNRETQYF.

The V call is TRBV30, the J call TRBJ2-5; TRBD2 might be the D (6 bases). Germline V lookup: CDR1 GTSNPN, CDR2 SVGIG (reference sequence). Trimming pared 4 bases from V and 2 bases from J, leaving 17 bases between. The CDR3 covers 15 residues. CDR3 loop: CAWNRGVGLQETQYF. CDR3 nucleotide sequence: TGTGCCTGGAACCGCGGGGTGGGGTTGCAAGAGACCCAGTACTTC. Supplemented by reference TRBV30 and TRBJ2-5, the full variable domain reads SQTIHQWPATLVQPVGSPLSLECTVEGTSNPNLYWYRQAAGRGLQLLFYSVGIGQISSEVPQNLSASRPQDRQFILSSKKLLLSDSGFYLCAWNRGVGLQETQYFGPGTRLLVL.

The chain joins TRBV6-5 to TRBJ1-2, with a weak D call TRBD1 (6 bases). Germline V CDR1 and CDR2: MNHEY, SVGAGI. Trimming stripped 0 bases from V and 1 base from J, with 9 bases between. The CDR3 is 15 residues long. Written as DNA, the CDR3 is TGTGCCAGCAGTTACTCGGGGGCATTTAACTATGGCTACACCTTC. Its translation is CASSYSGAFNYGYTF.

The chain couples TRBV2 to TRBJ2-7, with D tentatively TRBD2 (6 bases). CDR3 size: 15 residues. Germline V gene data show CDR1 as SNHLY and CDR2 as FYNNEI. Deletions cut 7 bases from V and 5 bases from J, with 21 bases between. The CDR3 is CASTQRRGSVHEQYF. CDR3 in DNA: TGTGCCAGCACCCAAAGGAGGGGATCGGTCCACGAGCAGTACTTC. Based on the CDR3 plus reference TRBV2 and TRBJ2-7, the full variable domain is EPEVTQTPSHQVTQMGQEVILRCVPISNHLYFYWYRQILGQKVEFLVSFYNNEISEKSEIFDDQFSVERPDGSNFTLKIRSTKLEDSAMYFCASTQRRGSVHEQYFGPGTRLTVT.

The J gene is TRBJ2-5, the V gene TRBV5-1, with 10 nucleotides matching TRBD2. The junction had 6 bases not matched to a gene; V was cut back by 2 bases and J by 5 bases. Per the germline V gene, CDR1 is SGHRS and CDR2 is YFSETQ. CDR3 size: 15 residues. The CDR3 sequence is CASSLAGGPSETQYF. Written as DNA, the CDR3 is TGCGCCAGCAGCTTAGCGGGGGGGCCTTCGGAGACCCAGTACTTC.

This clone has just one count. The V and J genes are TRBV5-1 and TRBJ2-2, with 8 positions matching TRBD2. The CDR3 extends over 15 amino acids. The V segment lost 4 bases and the J segment 5 bases; nucleotides outside the gene matches: 7. Germline-derived CDR1 and CDR2 are SGHRS and YFSETQ. The CDR3 reads CASSIGGAATGELFF. The CDR3 coding sequence is TGCGCCAGCAGCATCGGGGGGGCGGCGACCGGGGAGCTGTTTTTT. Based on the CDR3 plus reference TRBV5-1 and TRBJ2-2, the full variable domain is KAGVTQTPRYLIKTRGQQVTLSCSPISGHRSVSWYQQTPGQGLQFLFEYFSETQRNKGNFPGRFSGRQFSNSRSEMNVSTLELGDSALYLCASSIGGAATGELFFGEGSRLTVL.

The genes are TRBV10-2 and TRBJ1-1; D remains unclear. Trimming removed 0 bases at V and 4 bases at J, with 12 bases between. From germline, CDR1 is WSHSY and CDR2 SAAADI. The CDR3 consists of 15 residues. For the CDR3, the DNA is TGCGCCAGCAGTGAGTCCGATTTCGAGGGCACTGAAGCTTTCTTT. This codes for CASSESDFEGTEAFF.

This clone was seen only a few times. The chain employs TRBV30 and TRBJ2-3; D ambiguous. The V gene lost 4 bases and the J gene lost 2 bases, with 7 bases spanning the gap. Germline V gives CDR1 GTSNPN, CDR2 SVGIG (reference sequence). The CDR3 spans 12 residues. The CDR3 DNA follows: TGTGCCTGGACTGGCCTCACAGATACGCAGTATTTT. Amino acid sequence: CAWTGLTDTQYF.

The chain is built from TRBV19 and TRBJ2-6; 10 bases line up with TRBD1. Germline assignment: CDR1 LNHDA and CDR2 SQIVND (reference sequence). V shed 10 bases and J 2 bases; nucleotides not matched to a gene: 11. This CDR3 comprises 17 residues. CDR3: CATAWGDRGTGANVLTF. In nucleotides, the CDR3 is TGTGCCACCGCGTGGGGGGACAGGGGTACTGGGGCCAACGTCCTGACTTTC.

This clone came up a few times. The chain recombines TRBV19 with TRBJ1-1; D ambiguous. This CDR3 contains 14 residues. Trimming took off 3 bases at V and 3 bases at J, with 11 bases between the two ends. Germline values: CDR1 LNHDA, CDR2 SQIVND (reference sequence). CDR3 residues: CASSIGVWDTEAFF. The CDR3 DNA reads TGTGCCAGTAGTATCGGGGTTTGGGACACTGAAGCTTTCTTT.

This chain links TRBV11-3 with TRBJ1-1, with 10 bases fitting TRBD1. CDR3 length: 14 residues. V lost 3 bases and J lost 7; bases outside the gene matches: 5. Germline assignment: CDR1 SGHNT and CDR2 YENEEA. The CDR3 loop is CASSFTTGGFEAFF. CDR3 DNA: TGTGCCAGCAGCTTTACGACAGGGGGCTTTGAAGCTTTCTTT.

V is TRBV18 and J is TRBJ1-2, with D possibly matching TRBD1 (6 bases). Trimming took off 3 bases at V and 0 bases at J, with 14 bases between the two ends. This CDR3 comprises 16 residues. The germline V gene has CDR1 KGHSH and CDR2 LQKENI. Written as DNA, the CDR3 is TGTGCCAGCTCACCGTTCGGGCAGGGGACTAACTATGGCTACACCTTC. Translated: CASSPFGQGTNYGYTF.